The rows below give T cell receptor beta chains drawn from one sample of a study of cytomegalovirus exposure and HLA in healthy donors. Method: immunoSEQ multiplex PCR; TCRdb's copy keeps in-frame clones and lacks some. Of some 160,000 clones in the sample, roughly 82% were seen once. Sequencing was performed on PBMCs. Receptors were obtained from a woman in her twenties or thirties in good health and CMV-seronegative. Both conserved end residues are part of each CDR3. The D gene is left open where the match is weak. Expanded clones get a size class; other rows say once, few or many, or leave the size out.

V	size	J	D	DNA	CDR3
TRBV12-5	NA	TRBJ2-3	NA	TGTGCTAGTGGTTCATACAGTACAGATACGCAGTATTTT	CASGSYSTDTQYF
TRBV19	NA	TRBJ1-2	TRBD1	TGTGCCAGTAGTATAGGAGGGGGCGGCTATGGCTACACCTTC	CASSIGGGGYGYTF
TRBV9	NA	TRBJ2-1	TRBD2	TGTGCCAGCACCACAAAGCGGGAGAGCTCTTACAATGAGCAGTTCTTC	CASTTKRESSYNEQFF
TRBV5-1	NA	TRBJ1-3	NA	TGCGCCAGCAGCTTAGCAGGGTACGGAAACACCATATATTTT	CASSLAGYGNTIYF
TRBV5-6	NA	TRBJ1-2	TRBD1	TGTGCCAGCAGCTTCCGGGACAGATGTGGCTACACCTTC	CASSFRDRCGYTF
TRBV28	NA	TRBJ1-6	NA	TGTGCCAGCAGTCTCCCCCCCGAGGGACTCCGCTATAATTCACCCCTCCACTTT	CASSLPPEGLRYNSPLHF
TRBV28	NA	TRBJ1-2	NA	TGTGCCAGCAGTTTCGGTGCGGACGGGGGGAATGGCTACACCTTC	CASSFGADGGNGYTF
TRBV5-8	NA	TRBJ2-1	TRBD1	TGTGCCAGCAGCTTGGGGACAGGGTATTACAATGAGCAGTTCTTC	CASSLGTGYYNEQFF
TRBV5-6	NA	TRBJ1-2	NA	TGTGCCAGCAGCTTAGACAGTAACTATGGCTACACCTTC	CASSLDSNYGYTF
TRBV28	NA	TRBJ1-5	NA	TGTGCCAGCAGTTTATTTGAGGGAAGCAATCAGCCCCAGCATTTT	CASSLFEGSNQPQHF
TRBV11-2	NA	TRBJ1-2	NA	TGTGCCAGCCTGCCCACCCGGGATCCTAACTATGGCTACACCTTC	CASLPTRDPNYGYTF
TRBV29-1	few	TRBJ2-2	NA	TGCAGCGTTCCCCAGGGAGGTGGGCCCGGGGAGCTGTTTTTT	CSVPQGGGPGELFF
TRBV4-2	NA	TRBJ1-5	NA	TGTGCCAGCAGCCAAGATAGAAATCAGCCCCAGCATTTT	CASSQDRNQPQHF
TRBV7-9	once	TRBJ2-7	TRBD1	TGTGCCAGCAGCTTGTTGGACAGGGGGCTCTACGAGCAGTACTTC	CASSLLDRGLYEQYF
TRBV7-7	NA	TRBJ1-4	NA	TGTGCTAGCAGCCCAACCCCCCAAGGGGTACTGTTTTTT	CASSPTPQGVLFF
TRBV10-2	NA	TRBJ1-2	NA	TGCGCCAGCGGGCAGAACTATGGCTACACCTTC	CASGQNYGYTF
TRBV5-1	NA	TRBJ1-1	TRBD1	TGCGCCAGCAGCCGGACAGGGGCCGCCCTAGAAGGAGCTTTCTTT	CASSRTGAALEGAFF
TRBV6-6	NA	TRBJ1-5	NA	TGTGCCAGCAAGGATCCACAGCAAGGTCAGCCCCAGCATTTT	CASKDPQQGQPQHF
TRBV10-3	NA	TRBJ1-1	TRBD1	TGTGCCATCAGTGAGGGGACAGAACACACTGAAGCTTTCTTT	CAISEGTEHTEAFF
TRBV27	NA	TRBJ1-1	TRBD1	TGTGCCAGCAGTCCGGGACAGGGGTGGACTGAAGCTTTCTTT	CASSPGQGWTEAFF
TRBV7-9	once	TRBJ2-3	NA	TGTGCCAGCTCCCCCGGGGGTTTCACAGATACGCAGTATTTT	CASSPGGFTDTQYF
TRBV21-1	NA	TRBJ1-1	NA	TGTGCCAGCAGCAAAGCGAGGACAGGGGGACTGGTGGGGCCCACTGAAGCTTTCTTT	CASSKARTGGLVGPTEAFF
TRBV19	NA	TRBJ1-2	TRBD1	TGTGCCAGTAGTTCCCGGAGGGGGCGCGTAAACTATGGCTACACCTTC	CASSSRRGRVNYGYTF
TRBV7-2	NA	TRBJ2-3	TRBD2	TGTGCCAGCAGCTTAGGCCTAGCGGGAGTAGATACGCAGTATTTT	CASSLGLAGVDTQYF
TRBV5-1	NA	TRBJ2-7	NA	TGCGCCAGCAGCTTGGGTCGGGGGGCCAGTCACGAGCAGTACTTC	CASSLGRGASHEQYF
TRBV30	few	TRBJ2-7	NA	TGTGCCTGGAGTGCCGACAGGGGAGGACGAGCGGGGTACGAGCAGTACTTC	CAWSADRGGRAGYEQYF
TRBV5-4	NA	TRBJ1-2	TRBD1	TGTGCCAGCAGCTTGGTTAGTGGTGCAGGGGGCGGTAACTATGGCTACACCTTC	CASSLVSGAGGGNYGYTF
TRBV4-3	NA	TRBJ1-2	NA	TGCGCCAGCAGCACAACAAGGTCTAACTATGGCTACCCCTTC	CASSTTRSNYGYPF
TRBV7-9	NA	TRBJ1-2	TRBD1	TGTGCCAGCCGGACAGGGAGGGGCTACACCTTC	CASRTGRGYTF
TRBV28	NA	TRBJ1-1	TRBD1	TGTGCCAGCAGACCACAGGGGAGTGGAACTGAAGCTTTCTTT	CASRPQGSGTEAFF
TRBV9	NA	TRBJ2-1	NA	TGTGCCAGCAGCGTAGGTTCGAGGACTATTTACAATGAGCAGTTCTTC	CASSVGSRTIYNEQFF
TRBV5-1	NA	TRBJ1-2	NA	TGCGCCAGCAGCTGGGGCGGTAACTATGGCTACACCTTC	CASSWGGNYGYTF
TRBV6-1	NA	TRBJ2-5	TRBD1	TGTGCCAGCATTAGACAGGGGGGAGAGACCCAGTACTTC	CASIRQGGETQYF
TRBV9	once	TRBJ2-2	NA	TGTGCCAGCAGCGTTTCCGGCACTACCACCGGGGAGCTGTTTTTT	CASSVSGTTTGELFF
TRBV10-3	NA	TRBJ2-2	NA	TGTGCCATCAGATCGTCCGAGGGCGAGAACACCGGGGAGCTGTTTTTT	CAIRSSEGENTGELFF
TRBV29-1	NA	TRBJ2-2	TRBD2	TGCAGCGTTGCAAGAGGCCTGACGGGACTAGCGAACACCGGGGAGCTGTTTTTT	CSVARGLTGLANTGELFF
TRBV18	NA	TRBJ2-7	TRBD1	TGTGCCAGCTCCCCAAGCCGGACAGGGGGCTACGAGCAGTACTTC	CASSPSRTGGYEQYF
TRBV4-1	NA	TRBJ2-5	NA	TGCGCCAGCAGCCAAGGTATAATATACCAAGAGACCCAGTACTTC	CASSQGIIYQETQYF
TRBV10-3	NA	TRBJ1-6	NA	TGTGCCATCAGTGACGACGCCCTGCGGTCACCCCTCCACTTT	CAISDDALRSPLHF
TRBV2	NA	TRBJ1-3	NA	TGTGCCAGCAGTGAGTTGTGGGGGCGCCGAAACACCATATATTTT	CASSELWGRRNTIYF
TRBV7-9	NA	TRBJ1-1	NA	TGTGCCAGCAGCTCATCAGGGGTAACTGAAGCTTTCTTT	CASSSSGVTEAFF
TRBV30	NA	TRBJ1-2	NA	TGTGCCTGGAGTGTGACAACACACGGCTACACCTTC	CAWSVTTHGYTF
TRBV29-1	NA	TRBJ2-1	TRBD1	TGCAGCGTTGACGCCGGGACAGGCAGAAATGAGCAGTTCTTC	CSVDAGTGRNEQFF
TRBV5-6	NA	TRBJ2-7	NA	TGTGCCAGCAGCACCTCTGGTAGCGCGAGGGCTTACGAGCAGTACTTC	CASSTSGSARAYEQYF
TRBV4-1	few	TRBJ2-1	TRBD1	TGCGCCAGCAGCCAAGAATCGAGGGGGCGGAATGAGCAGTTCTTC	CASSQESRGRNEQFF
TRBV5-1	NA	TRBJ2-1	TRBD2	TGCGCCAGCAGCGGGAGACTAGCGGAGTACAATGAGCAGTTCTTC	CASSGRLAEYNEQFF
TRBV19	NA	TRBJ1-5	NA	TGTGCCAGTAGTGGCCATCAGCCCCAGCATTTT	CASSGHQPQHF
TRBV27	few	TRBJ2-7	NA	TGTGCCAGCAGGGAACAGGGTAACCCCACCTACGAGCAGTACTTC	CASREQGNPTYEQYF
TRBV27	few	TRBJ1-5	NA	TGTGCCAGCAGTCTCTCGGGGGGGGGCAATCAGCCCCAGCATTTT	CASSLSGGGNQPQHF
TRBV2	NA	TRBJ1-5	TRBD1	TGTGCCAGCAGTGTACGACAGGGGAATCAGCCCCAGCATTTT	CASSVRQGNQPQHF
TRBV10-3	NA	TRBJ1-4	NA	TGTGCCATCAGTGAGGGGGGGGCAGGCTCCCTTGAAAAACTGTTTTTT	CAISEGGAGSLEKLFF
TRBV7-2	NA	TRBJ2-3	NA	TGTGCCAGCAGCTTAAACCCAGGATCCACAGATACGCAGTATTTT	CASSLNPGSTDTQYF
TRBV14	few	TRBJ1-5	NA	TGTGCCAGCAGCCGGGGGAGGCCGAGTGGTCCCCAGCATTTT	CASSRGRPSGPQHF
TRBV7-6	once	TRBJ2-7	TRBD2	TGTGCCAGCAGCCGAGCCGCGGGAGGGCCCGGGGGCGGTTACGAGCAGTACTTC	CASSRAAGGPGGGYEQYF
TRBV18	NA	TRBJ2-7	NA	TGTGCCAGCTCACGTCTAGCTTTCTACGAGCAGTACTTC	CASSRLAFYEQYF
TRBV13	NA	TRBJ1-1	NA	TGTGCCAGCAGAAAACAGCTCTCGAACACTGAAGCTTTCTTT	CASRKQLSNTEAFF
TRBV21-1	NA	TRBJ2-4	NA	TGTGCCAGCAGCGCCAGACAGGGGGTGGAAAACATTCAGTACTTC	CASSARQGVENIQYF